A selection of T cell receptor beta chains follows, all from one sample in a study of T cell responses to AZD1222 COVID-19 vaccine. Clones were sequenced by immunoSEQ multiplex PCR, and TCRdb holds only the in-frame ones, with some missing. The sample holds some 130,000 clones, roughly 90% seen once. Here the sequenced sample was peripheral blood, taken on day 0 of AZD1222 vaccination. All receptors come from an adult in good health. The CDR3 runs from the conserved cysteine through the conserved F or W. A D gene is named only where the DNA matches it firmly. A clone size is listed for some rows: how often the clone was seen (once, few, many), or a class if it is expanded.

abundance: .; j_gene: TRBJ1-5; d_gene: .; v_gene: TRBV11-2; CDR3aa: CASSMTFGQPQHF; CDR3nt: TGTGCCAGCAGCATGACTTTCGGTCAGCCCCAGCATTTT
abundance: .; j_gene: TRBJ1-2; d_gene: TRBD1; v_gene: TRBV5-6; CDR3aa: CASSWDRGDYGYTF; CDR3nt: TGTGCCAGCAGCTGGGACAGGGGGGACTATGGCTACACCTTC
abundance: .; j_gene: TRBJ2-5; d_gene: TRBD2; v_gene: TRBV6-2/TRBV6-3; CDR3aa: CASSYVAGGPSETQYF; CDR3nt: TGTGCCAGCAGTTACGTGGCGGGGGGGCCGTCAGAGACCCAGTACTTC
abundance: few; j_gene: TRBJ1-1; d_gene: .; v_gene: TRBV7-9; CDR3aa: CASSLRVENTEAFF; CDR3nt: TGTGCCAGCAGCTTAAGGGTGGAGAACACTGAAGCTTTCTTT
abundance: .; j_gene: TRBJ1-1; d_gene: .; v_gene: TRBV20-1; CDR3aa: CSASQGMNTEAFF; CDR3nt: TGCAGTGCTAGTCAGGGAATGAACACTGAAGCTTTCTTT
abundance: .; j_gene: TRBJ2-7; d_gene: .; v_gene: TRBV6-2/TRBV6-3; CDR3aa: CASSYFGVSYEQYF; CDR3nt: TGTGCCAGCAGTTACTTTGGGGTTTCCTACGAGCAGTACTTC
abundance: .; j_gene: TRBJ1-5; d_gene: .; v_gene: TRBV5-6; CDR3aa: CASSLYRARLSNQPQHF; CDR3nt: TGTGCCAGCAGCTTATACAGGGCCCGCTTGAGCAATCAGCCCCAGCATTTT
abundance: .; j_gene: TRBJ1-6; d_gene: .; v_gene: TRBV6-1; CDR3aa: CASSEAERSASPLHF; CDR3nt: TGTGCCAGCAGTGAAGCCGAGAGGTCTGCCTCACCCCTCCACTTT
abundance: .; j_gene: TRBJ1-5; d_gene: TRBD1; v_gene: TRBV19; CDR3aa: CASRTLTGDNQPQHF; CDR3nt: TGTGCCAGTAGGACTTTGACAGGGGACAATCAGCCCCAGCATTTT
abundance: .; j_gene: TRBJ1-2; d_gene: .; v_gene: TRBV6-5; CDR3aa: CASYRNGYTF; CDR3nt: TGTGCCAGCTACAGGAATGGCTACACCTTC
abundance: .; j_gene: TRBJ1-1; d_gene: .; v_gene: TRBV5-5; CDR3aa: CASSPLTLNTEAFF; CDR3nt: TGTGCCAGCAGCCCCCTGACCCTAAACACTGAAGCTTTCTTT
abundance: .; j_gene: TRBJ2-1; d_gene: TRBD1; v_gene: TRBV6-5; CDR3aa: CASRTGGKDNEQFF; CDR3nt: TGTGCCAGCAGGACAGGGGGTAAGGACAATGAGCAGTTCTTC
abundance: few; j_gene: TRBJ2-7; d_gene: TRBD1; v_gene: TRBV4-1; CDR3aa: CASSLATGSSYEQYF; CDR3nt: TGCGCCAGCAGCCTTGCGACAGGGTCATCCTACGAGCAGTACTTC
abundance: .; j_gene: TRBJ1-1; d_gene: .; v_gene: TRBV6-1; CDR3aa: CASSETGTLNTEAFF; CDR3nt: TGTGCCAGCAGTGAAACGGGGACTCTGAACACTGAAGCTTTCTTT
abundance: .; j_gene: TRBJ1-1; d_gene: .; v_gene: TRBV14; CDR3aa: CASSQDLAGRTEAFF; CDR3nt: TGTGCCAGCAGCCAAGATCTCGCAGGAAGGACTGAAGCTTTCTTT
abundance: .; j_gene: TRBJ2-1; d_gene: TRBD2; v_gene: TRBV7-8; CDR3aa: CASSPLAAFPLEQFF; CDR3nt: TGTGCCAGCAGCCCCCTAGCGGCATTCCCCCTTGAGCAGTTCTTC
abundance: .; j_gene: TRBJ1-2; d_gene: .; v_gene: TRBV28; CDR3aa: CASSLTESYGYTF; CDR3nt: TGTGCCAGCAGTTTGACAGAGAGCTATGGCTACACCTTC
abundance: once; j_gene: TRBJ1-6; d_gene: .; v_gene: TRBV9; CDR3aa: CASSLGGLDSPLHF; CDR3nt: TGTGCCTCCTCACTGGGGGGGTTGGATTCACCCCTCCACTTT
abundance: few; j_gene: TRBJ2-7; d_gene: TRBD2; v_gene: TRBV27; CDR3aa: CASSPITGGRGEQYF; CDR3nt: TGTGCCAGCAGTCCTATAACGGGGGGTAGAGGAGAGCAGTACTTC
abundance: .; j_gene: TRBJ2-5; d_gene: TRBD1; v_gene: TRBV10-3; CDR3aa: CAASTGTGILAQYF; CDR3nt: TGTGCCGCCTCAACCGGGACAGGGATACTTGCCCAGTACTTC
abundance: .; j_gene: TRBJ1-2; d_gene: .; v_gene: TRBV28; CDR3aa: CASSFLQSSYGYTF; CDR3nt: TGTGCCAGCAGTTTTCTCCAGAGCAGCTATGGCTACACCTTC
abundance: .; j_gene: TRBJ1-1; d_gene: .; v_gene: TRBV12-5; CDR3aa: CASGLVLQAALNTEAFF; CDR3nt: TGTGCTAGTGGTTTGGTACTCCAGGCAGCCTTGAACACTGAAGCTTTCTTT
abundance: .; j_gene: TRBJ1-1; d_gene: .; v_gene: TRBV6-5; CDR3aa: CASRIRKQGSTEAFF; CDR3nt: TGTGCCAGCAGGATCAGAAAACAGGGAAGCACTGAAGCTTTCTTT
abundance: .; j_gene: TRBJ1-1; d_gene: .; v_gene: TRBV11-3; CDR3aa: CASSFTGQTEAFF; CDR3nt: TGTGCCAGCAGCTTCACAGGGCAAACTGAAGCTTTCTTT
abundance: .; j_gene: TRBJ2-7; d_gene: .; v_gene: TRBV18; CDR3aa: CASSLISGTPAYEQYF; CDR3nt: TGTGCCAGCTCACTGATATCCGGGACACCAGCTTACGAGCAGTACTTC
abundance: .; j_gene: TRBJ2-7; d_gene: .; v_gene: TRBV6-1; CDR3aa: CASSDAYEQYF; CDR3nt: TGTGCCAGCAGTGACGCCTACGAGCAGTACTTC
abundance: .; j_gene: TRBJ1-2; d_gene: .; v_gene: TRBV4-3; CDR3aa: CASSQSPSGGRNYGYTF; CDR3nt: TGCGCCAGCAGCCAGTCCCCCTCGGGGGGGCGGAACTATGGCTACACCTTC
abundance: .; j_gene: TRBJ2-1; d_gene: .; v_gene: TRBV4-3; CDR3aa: CASSQEQYYNEQFF; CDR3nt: TGCGCCAGCAGCCAAGAGCAGTATTACAATGAGCAGTTCTTC
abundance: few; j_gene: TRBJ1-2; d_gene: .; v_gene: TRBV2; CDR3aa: CASSVRRREGYGYTF; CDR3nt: TGTGCCAGCAGTGTAAGAAGAAGGGAAGGCTATGGCTACACCTTC
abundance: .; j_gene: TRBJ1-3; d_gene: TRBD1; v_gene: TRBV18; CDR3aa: CASSSRGQSSGNTIYF; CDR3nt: TGTGCCAGCTCGTCACGGGGACAGTCCTCTGGAAACACCATATATTTT
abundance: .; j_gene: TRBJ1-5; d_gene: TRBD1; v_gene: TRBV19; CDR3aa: CASSVRGQTYQPQHF; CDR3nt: TGTGCCAGTAGTGTCCGGGGACAGACCTATCAGCCCCAGCATTTT
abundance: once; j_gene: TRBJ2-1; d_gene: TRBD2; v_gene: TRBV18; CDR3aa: CATLGTSGGNEQFF; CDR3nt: TGTGCCACCCTAGGGACTAGCGGGGGAAATGAGCAGTTCTTC
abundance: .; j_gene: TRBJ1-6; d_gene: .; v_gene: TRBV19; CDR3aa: CASSPLLGSPLHF; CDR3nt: TGTGCCAGTAGTCCACTCCTGGGCTCACCCCTCCACTTT
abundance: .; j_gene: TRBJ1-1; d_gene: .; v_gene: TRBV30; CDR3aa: CAWSSGGPREAFF; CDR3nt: TGTGCCTGGAGTTCCGGCGGGCCCCGGGAAGCTTTCTTT
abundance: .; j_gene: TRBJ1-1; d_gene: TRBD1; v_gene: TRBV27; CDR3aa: CASRTGARTEAFF; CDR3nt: TGTGCCAGCAGGACAGGGGCAAGAACTGAAGCTTTCTTT
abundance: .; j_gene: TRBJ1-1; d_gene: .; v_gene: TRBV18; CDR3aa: CASSLIPSGEGNTEAFF; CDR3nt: TGTGCCAGCTCACTAATACCGAGCGGGGAAGGGAACACTGAAGCTTTCTTT
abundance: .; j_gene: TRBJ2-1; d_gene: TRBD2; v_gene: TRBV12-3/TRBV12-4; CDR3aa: CASIRGGSNEQFF; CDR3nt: TGTGCCAGCATACGGGGGGGCTCGAATGAGCAGTTCTTC
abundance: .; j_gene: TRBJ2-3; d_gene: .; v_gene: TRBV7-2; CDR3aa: CASSLRRGDTDTQYF; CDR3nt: TGTGCCAGCAGCTTAAGGAGGGGGGACACAGATACGCAGTATTTT
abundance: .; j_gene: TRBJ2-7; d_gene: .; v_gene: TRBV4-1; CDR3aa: CASSPICSYEQYF; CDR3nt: TGCGCCAGCAGCCCCATCTGTTCCTACGAGCAGTACTTC
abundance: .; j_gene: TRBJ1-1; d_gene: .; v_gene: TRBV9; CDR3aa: CASSVRGMNTEAFF; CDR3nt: TGTGCCAGCAGCGTTAGAGGAATGAACACTGAAGCTTTCTTT
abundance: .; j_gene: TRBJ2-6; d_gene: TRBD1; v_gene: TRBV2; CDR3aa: CASSGQERRETSGANVLTF; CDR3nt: TGTGCCAGCAGCGGACAGGAGCGTCGAGAGACCTCTGGGGCCAACGTCCTGACTTTC
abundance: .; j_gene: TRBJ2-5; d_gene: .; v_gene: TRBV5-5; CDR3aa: CASSLAGGDETQYF; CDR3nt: TGTGCCAGCAGCTTGGCAGGGGGGGATGAGACCCAGTACTTC
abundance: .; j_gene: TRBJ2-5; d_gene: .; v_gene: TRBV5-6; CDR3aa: CASSLAPGLQETQYF; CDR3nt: TGTGCCAGCAGTTTGGCCCCGGGCTTACAAGAGACCCAGTACTTC
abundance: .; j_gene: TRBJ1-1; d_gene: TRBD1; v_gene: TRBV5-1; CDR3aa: CASSRDRGPSEAFF; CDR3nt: TGCGCCAGCAGCCGGGACAGGGGACCCTCTGAAGCTTTCTTT
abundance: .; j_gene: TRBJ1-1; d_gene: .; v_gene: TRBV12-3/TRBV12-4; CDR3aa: CASSYGQYTEAFF; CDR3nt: TGTGCCAGCAGTTACGGACAGTACACTGAAGCTTTCTTT
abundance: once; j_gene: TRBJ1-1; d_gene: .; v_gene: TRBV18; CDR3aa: CASSKSTGITEAFF; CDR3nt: TGTGCCAGCTCTAAATCGACGGGCATCACTGAAGCTTTCTTT
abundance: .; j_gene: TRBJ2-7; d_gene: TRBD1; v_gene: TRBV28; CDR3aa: CASSLTGTGDYEQYF; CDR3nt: TGTGCCAGCAGTTTAACTGGGACAGGAGACTACGAGCAGTACTTC
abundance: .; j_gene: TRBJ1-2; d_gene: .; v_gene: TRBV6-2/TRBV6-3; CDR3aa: CASSLTVNYGYTF; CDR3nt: TGTGCCAGCAGCCTTACTGTAAACTATGGCTACACCTTC
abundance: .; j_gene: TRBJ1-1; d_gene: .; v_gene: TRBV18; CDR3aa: CASSFTGTDNKAFF; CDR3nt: TGTGCCAGCTCATTTACCGGGACCGACAATAAAGCTTTCTTT
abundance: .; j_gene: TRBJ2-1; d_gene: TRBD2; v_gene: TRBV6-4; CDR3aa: CASSATLNSGGRTANEQFF; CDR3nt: TGTGCCAGCAGCGCTACCCTTAATTCTGGCGGGAGGACTGCCAATGAGCAGTTCTTC
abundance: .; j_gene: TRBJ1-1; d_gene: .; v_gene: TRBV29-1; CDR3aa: CSVERGNTEAFF; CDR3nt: TGCAGCGTTGAAAGAGGTAACACTGAAGCTTTCTTT